This entry describes one T cell receptor (beta chain). Germline V gene data show CDR1 as GTSNPN and CDR2 as SVGIG (reference sequence). The V and J ends lost 0 bases and 0 bases respectively, with 16 bases between them. CDR3 length: 17 amino acids. The sample is drawn from a study of blood T cell repertoires in COVID-19. Whole-study context: COVID-19 samples collected from the United States, Italy and Spain covered acute and convalescent phases.

Using immunoSEQ multiplex PCR, the repertoire was profiled, and TCRdb retains in-frame clones only, with some absent. Among some 230,000 clones listed, approximately 81% were seen once. The rearrangement uses TRBV30 and TRBJ2-3; tentative D call: TRBD2 (6 bases). The clonotype was recovered from a woman aged 55-75 years who had recovered from COVID-19. Input material: peripheral blood. The CDR3 region is CAWSVFWDSASTDTQYF. CDR3 DNA: TGTGCCTGGAGTGTATTTTGGGACTCGGCTAGCACAGATACGCAGTATTTT.